The T cell receptor beta chain described here comes from a study of human T cells and chemical hapten exposure. Study-wide background: Donors were sensitized with 2% DPC on the upper inner arm.

The time point: patch test 2, 6 weeks after DPC sensitization. Treatment of the sample: therapeutic diphenylcyclopropenone sensitization with weekly scalp DPC. TCRdb recomputed calls from the RACE reads with MiXCR, one row per CDR3 protein. The sample records roughly 150,000 distinct CDR3 sequences, approximately 12% being singletons. This clonotype has a count of ten or more. Sequencing used whole blood, obtained in connection with sensitization to the hapten diphenylcyclopropenone (DPC). This TCR derives from a woman aged 45 to 65 with alopecia areata. Some clones in this sample may be carry-over from other donors' samples.

This CDR3 reads CASSFGLFYRGYTF. In DNA form, the CDR3 reads TGTGCCAGCAGTTTTGGACTGTTCTATAGAGGCTACACCTTC. The chain employs TRBV12-3 or TRBV12-4 and TRBJ1-2; D remains unclear. This CDR3 is built from 14 residues. The ends were cut back, 3 bases at V and 8 bases at J, with 16 bases in the middle.